The clone carrying this TCR beta chain was seen only a few times. The data were taken from a study of OX40 agonist ivuxolimab in advanced cancers. The overall study: Enrolled patients in dose escalation had cancers that were hepatocellular carcinoma, melanoma, renal cell or head and neck cancer.

The CDR3 contains 15 residues. Germline V CDR1 and CDR2: SGDLS, YYNGEE. V was pared by 4 bases and J by 1 base, with 15 bases between. The protocol was immunoSEQ multiplex PCR, while the TCRdb copy is restricted to in-frame clones and leaves out a portion. Of roughly 60,000 clones in the sample, 85% were seen once. The starting material was CD4+ or CD8+ T cells sorted from blood, obtained in a trial of the OX40 agonist ivuxolimab. The receptor comes from an adult with an advanced solid tumor such as melanoma, head and neck, liver or kidney cancer. The chain is built from TRBV9 and TRBJ2-7; the D gene is possibly TRBD2 (6 bases). The CDR3 protein is CASSPSTGVSYEQYF. The DNA of the CDR3 is TGTGCCAGCAGCCCCTCAACGGGAGTTTCCTACGAGCAGTACTTC. Filled out from reference TRBV9 and TRBJ2-7, the complete variable domain reads DSGVTQTPKHLITATGQRVTLRCSPRSGDLSVYWYQQSLDQGLQFLIQYYNGEERAKGNILERFSAQQFPDLHSELNLSSLELGDSALYFCASSPSTGVSYEQYFGPGTRLTVT.